The clone carrying this T cell receptor (beta chain) was recorded at least ten times. This specimen comes from a study of CD8 T cells in ankylosing spondylitis. TCRdb reprocessed the 5' RACE reads via MiXCR and lists one record per CDR3 protein. This sample has 150,000 to 200,000 distinct CDR3 sequences, with roughly 34% found just once. Germline trimming cut 4 bases from V and 6 bases from J; bases unmatched to any gene: 3. Looked up from germline, CDR1 is MNHNS and CDR2 is SASEGT. The CDR3 is 14 amino acids. The sequence was obtained from a male donor with ankylosing spondylitis. This rearrangement joins TRBV6-1 to TRBJ2-2, with 9 bases matching TRBD1. Sequencing was carried out using synovial fluid, either unsorted or a sorted T cell fraction (not recorded which). CDR3 nucleotides: TGTGCCAGCAGTGGGGACAGGGTAGCCGGGGAGCTGTTTTTT. Amino acid sequence: CASSGDRVAGELFF.